The source of this TCR beta chain is a study of shared clonotypes between healthy human individuals. Sequencing was performed with immunoSEQ multiplex PCR; in TCRdb, only in-frame clones are kept and a portion is missing. The sample has over 2 million clones, approximately 95% seen once; the top ten hold 0.1% to 0.15%. CDR3 length: 12 residues. CDR1 is GTSNPN, CDR2 SVGIG, per germline (reference sequence). Trimming cost V 0 bases and J 4 bases, with 5 bases left between them. As for this clone: In the same sample, other DNA sequences code for this CDR3.

The sample was naive CD4+ T cells sorted from blood. The subset: CD45RA+ positively selected. The gene calls are TRBV30 and TRBJ2-3; D remains ambiguous. The source is a man between 18 and 35 years old in good health. CDR3 sequence (DNA): TGTGCCTGGAGTGTACAATCAGATACGCAGTATTTT. This gives the protein CAWSVQSDTQYF.